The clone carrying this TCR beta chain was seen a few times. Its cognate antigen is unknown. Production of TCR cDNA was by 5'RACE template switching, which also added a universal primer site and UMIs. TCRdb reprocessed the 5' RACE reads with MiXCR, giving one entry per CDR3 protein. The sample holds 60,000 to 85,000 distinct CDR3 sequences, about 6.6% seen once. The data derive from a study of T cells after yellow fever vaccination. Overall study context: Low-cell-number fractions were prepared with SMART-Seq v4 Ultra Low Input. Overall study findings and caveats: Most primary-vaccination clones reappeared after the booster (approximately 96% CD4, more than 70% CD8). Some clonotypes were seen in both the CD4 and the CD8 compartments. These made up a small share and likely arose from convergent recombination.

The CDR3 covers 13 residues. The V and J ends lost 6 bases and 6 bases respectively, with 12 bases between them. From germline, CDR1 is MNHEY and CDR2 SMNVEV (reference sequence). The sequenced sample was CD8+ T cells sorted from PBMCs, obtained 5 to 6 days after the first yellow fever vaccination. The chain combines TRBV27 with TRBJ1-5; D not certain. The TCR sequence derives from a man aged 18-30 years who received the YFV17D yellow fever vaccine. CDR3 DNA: TGTGCCAGCAGATCAGGCTTCGCTCAGCCCCAGCATTTT. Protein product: CASRSGFAQPQHF.